This T cell receptor beta chain was recorded in a study of CD4 T cells in relation to SARS-CoV-2 and coronaviruses. Using immunoSEQ multiplex PCR, the repertoire was profiled, and TCRdb retains in-frame clones only, with some absent. The sample lists roughly 10,000 clones, roughly 81% occurring once. Germline CDR1 and CDR2: SGHRS and YFSETQ. CDR3 size: 16 residues. V lost 2 bases and J 3 bases, leaving 17 bases between the germline ends. The unexposed donors gave CD4+ T cells in about 2011-2018, prior to COVID-19. Isolation of CD4+ T cells took place after nine to ten days in culture. Fresh IL-2 medium replaced half the medium on days 3 and 7. This clone was observed once. Antigen unknown.

This TCR derives from a human donor in good health. V and J are TRBV5-1 and TRBJ1-2, with D unresolved. Sequenced: CD4+ T cells from PBMCs, cultured in vitro. CDR3 residues: CASSLKGSHVDYGYTF. The CDR3 nucleotides are TGCGCCAGCAGCTTAAAGGGTTCCCACGTCGACTATGGCTACACCTTC.